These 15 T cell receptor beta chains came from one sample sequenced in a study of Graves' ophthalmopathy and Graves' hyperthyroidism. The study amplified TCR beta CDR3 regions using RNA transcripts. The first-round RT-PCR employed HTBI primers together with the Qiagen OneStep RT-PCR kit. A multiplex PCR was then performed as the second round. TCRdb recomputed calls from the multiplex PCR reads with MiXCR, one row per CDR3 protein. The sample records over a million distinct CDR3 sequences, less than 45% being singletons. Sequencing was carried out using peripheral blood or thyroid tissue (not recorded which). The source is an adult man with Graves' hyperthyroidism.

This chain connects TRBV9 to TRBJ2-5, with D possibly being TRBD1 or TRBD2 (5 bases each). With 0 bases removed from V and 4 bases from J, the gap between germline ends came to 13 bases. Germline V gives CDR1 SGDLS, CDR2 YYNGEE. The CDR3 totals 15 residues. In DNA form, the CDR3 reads TGTGCCAGCAGCGTAGGGGGGTCCGGAGGAGAGACCCAGTACTTC. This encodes CASSVGGSGGETQYF.

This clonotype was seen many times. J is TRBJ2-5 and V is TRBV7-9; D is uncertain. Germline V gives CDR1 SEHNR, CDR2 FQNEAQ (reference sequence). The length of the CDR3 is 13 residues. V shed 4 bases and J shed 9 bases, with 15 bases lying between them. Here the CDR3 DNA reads TGTGCCAGCAGCTCCCCCATGGGTGAGGCCCAGTACTTC. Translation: CASSSPMGEAQYF.

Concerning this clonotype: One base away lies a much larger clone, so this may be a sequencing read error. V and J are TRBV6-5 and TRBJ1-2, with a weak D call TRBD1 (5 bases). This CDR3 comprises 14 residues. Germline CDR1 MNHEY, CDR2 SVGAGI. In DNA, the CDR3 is TGTGCCAGCAGAGGACCGCAGCGGGGCTATGGCTGCACCTTC. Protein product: CASRGPQRGYGCTF.

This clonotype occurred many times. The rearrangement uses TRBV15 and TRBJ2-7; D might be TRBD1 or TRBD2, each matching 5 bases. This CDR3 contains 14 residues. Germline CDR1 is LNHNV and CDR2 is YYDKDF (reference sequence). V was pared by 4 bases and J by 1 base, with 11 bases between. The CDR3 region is CATSTGTSSYEQYF. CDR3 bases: TGTGCCACCAGCACAGGGACGTCTTCCTACGAGCAGTACTTC. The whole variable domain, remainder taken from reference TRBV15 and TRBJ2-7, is DAMVIQNPRYQVTQFGKPVTLSCSQTLNHNVMYWYQQKSSQAPKLLFHYYDKDFNNEADTPDNFQSRRPNTSFCFLDIRSPGLGDTAMYLCATSTGTSSYEQYFGPGTRLTVT.

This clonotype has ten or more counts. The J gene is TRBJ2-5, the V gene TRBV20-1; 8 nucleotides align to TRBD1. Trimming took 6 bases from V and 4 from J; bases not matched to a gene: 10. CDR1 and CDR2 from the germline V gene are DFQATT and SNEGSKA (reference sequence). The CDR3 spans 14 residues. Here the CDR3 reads CSAEVQGVRETQYF. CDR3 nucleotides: TGCAGTGCAGAAGTACAGGGGGTAAGAGAGACCCAGTACTTC.

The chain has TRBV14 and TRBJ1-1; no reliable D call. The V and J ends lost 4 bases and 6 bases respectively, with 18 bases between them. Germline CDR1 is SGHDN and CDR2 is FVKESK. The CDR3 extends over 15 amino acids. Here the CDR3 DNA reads TGTGCCAGCAGCCCCGAAGTCTTAATGGGCGCTGAAGCTTTCTTT. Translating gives CASSPEVLMGAEAFF.

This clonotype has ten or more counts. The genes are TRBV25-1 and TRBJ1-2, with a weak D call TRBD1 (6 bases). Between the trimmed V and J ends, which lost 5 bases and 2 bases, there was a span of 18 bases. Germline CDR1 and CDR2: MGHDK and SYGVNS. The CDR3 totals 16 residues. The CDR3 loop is CASSPPRGGGNYGYTF. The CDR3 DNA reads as TGTGCCAGCAGTCCGCCCCGAGGTGGGGGCAACTATGGCTACACCTTC.

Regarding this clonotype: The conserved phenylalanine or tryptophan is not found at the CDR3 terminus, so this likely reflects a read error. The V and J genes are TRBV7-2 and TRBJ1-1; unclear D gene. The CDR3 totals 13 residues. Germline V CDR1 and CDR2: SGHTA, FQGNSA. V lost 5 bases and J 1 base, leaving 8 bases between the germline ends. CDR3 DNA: TGTGCCAGCAGCGTCAGTGGGAACACTGAAGCTTTCTCT. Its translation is CASSVSGNTEAFS.

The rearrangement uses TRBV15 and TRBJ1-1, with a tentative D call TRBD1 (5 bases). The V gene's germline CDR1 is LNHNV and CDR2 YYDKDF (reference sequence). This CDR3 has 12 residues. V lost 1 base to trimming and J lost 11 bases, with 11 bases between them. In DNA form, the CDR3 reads TGTGCCACCAGCAGAGGGGGCGCGTTGGCTTTCTTT. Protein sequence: CATSRGGALAFF.

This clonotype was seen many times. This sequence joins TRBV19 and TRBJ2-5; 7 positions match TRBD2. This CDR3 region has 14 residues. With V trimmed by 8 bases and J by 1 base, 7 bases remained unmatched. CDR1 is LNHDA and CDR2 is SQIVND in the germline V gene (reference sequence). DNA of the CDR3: TGTGCCAGTTGGGGAGGGGCCGTCCAAGAGACCCAGTACTTC. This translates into CASWGGAVQETQYF.

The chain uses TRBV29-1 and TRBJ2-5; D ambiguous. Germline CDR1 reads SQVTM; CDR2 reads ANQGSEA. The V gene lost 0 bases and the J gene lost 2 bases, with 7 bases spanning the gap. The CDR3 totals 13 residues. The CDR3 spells CSVEDWGQETQYF. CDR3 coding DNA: TGCAGCGTTGAAGATTGGGGTCAAGAGACCCAGTACTTC.

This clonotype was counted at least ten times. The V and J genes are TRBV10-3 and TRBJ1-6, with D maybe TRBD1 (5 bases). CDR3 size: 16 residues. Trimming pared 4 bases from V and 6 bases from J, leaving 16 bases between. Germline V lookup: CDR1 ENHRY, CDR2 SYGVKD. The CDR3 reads CAISGGGDSGNSPLHF. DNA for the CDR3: TGTGCCATCAGTGGGGGGGGAGACTCCGGTAATTCACCCCTCCACTTT.

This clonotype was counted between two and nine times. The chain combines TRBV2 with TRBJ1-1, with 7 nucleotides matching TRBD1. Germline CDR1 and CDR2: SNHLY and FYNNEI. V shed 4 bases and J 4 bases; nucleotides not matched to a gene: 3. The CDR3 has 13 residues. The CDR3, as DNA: TGTGCCAGCAGTGGAACAGGGGTCACTGAAGCTTTCTTT. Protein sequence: CASSGTGVTEAFF.

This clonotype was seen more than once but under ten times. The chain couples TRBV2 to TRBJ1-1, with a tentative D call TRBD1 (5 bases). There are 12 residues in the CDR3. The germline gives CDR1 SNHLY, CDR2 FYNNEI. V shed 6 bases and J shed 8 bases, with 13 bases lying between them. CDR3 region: CASREGLWEAFF. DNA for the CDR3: TGTGCCAGCAGGGAGGGGCTTTGGGAAGCTTTCTTT. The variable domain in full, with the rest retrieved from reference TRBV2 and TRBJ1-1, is EPEVTQTPSHQVTQMGQEVILRCVPISNHLYFYWYRQILGQKVEFLVSFYNNEISEKSEIFDDQFSVERPDGSNFTLKIRSTKLEDSAMYFCASREGLWEAFFGQGTRLTVV.

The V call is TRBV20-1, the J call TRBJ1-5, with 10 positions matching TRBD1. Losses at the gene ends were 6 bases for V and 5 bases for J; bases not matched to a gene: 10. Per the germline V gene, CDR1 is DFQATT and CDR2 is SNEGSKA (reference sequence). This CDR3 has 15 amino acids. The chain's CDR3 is CSATRAGQGHQPQHF. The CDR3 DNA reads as TGCAGTGCCACCAGGGCGGGACAGGGGCATCAGCCCCAGCATTTT.